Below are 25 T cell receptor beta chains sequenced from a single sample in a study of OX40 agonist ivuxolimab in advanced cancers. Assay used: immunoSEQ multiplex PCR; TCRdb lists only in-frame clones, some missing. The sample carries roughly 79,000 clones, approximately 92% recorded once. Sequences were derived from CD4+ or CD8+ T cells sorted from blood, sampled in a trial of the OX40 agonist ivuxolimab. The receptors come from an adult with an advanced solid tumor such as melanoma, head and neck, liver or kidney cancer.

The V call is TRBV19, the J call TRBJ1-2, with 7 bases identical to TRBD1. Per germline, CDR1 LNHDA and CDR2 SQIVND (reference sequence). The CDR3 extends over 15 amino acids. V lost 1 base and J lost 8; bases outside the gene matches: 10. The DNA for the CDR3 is TGTGCCAGTAGTATAGTCGACAGGGCGGCGGCAGGCTACACCTTC. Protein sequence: CASSIVDRAAAGYTF.

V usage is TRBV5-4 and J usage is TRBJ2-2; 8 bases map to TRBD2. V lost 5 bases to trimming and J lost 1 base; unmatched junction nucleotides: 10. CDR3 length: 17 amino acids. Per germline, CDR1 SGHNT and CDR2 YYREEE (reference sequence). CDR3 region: CASSKDRLAGNTGELFF. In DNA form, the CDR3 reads TGTGCCAGCAGTAAGGACCGGCTAGCGGGGAACACCGGGGAGCTGTTTTTT.

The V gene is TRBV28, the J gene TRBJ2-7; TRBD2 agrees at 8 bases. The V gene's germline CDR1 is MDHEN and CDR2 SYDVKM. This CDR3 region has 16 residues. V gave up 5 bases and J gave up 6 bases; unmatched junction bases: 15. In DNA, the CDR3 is TGTGCCAGCAGTGCCCAACCCCCGGGACTAGACGCCGAGCAGTACTTC. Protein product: CASSAQPPGLDAEQYF.

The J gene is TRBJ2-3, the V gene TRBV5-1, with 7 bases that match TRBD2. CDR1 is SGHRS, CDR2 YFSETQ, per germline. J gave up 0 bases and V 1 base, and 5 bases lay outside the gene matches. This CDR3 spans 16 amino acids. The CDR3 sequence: CASSLRLADSTDTQYF. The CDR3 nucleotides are TGCGCCAGCAGCTTGAGGCTAGCGGATAGCACAGATACGCAGTATTTT. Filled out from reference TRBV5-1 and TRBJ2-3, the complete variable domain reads KAGVTQTPRYLIKTRGQQVTLSCSPISGHRSVSWYQQTPGQGLQFLFEYFSETQRNKGNFPGRFSGRQFSNSRSEMNVSTLELGDSALYLCASSLRLADSTDTQYFGPGTRLTVL.

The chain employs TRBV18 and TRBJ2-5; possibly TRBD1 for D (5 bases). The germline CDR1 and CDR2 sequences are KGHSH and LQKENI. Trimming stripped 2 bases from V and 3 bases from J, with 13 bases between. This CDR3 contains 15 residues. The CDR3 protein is CASSPIGQDKETQYF. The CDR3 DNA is TGTGCCAGCTCACCAATAGGCCAGGACAAAGAGACCCAGTACTTC.

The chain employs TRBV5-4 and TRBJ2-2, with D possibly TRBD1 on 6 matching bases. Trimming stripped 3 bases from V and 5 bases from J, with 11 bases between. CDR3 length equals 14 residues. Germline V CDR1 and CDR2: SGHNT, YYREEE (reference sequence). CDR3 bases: TGTGCCAGCAGCTACGTTCAGGGGACCGGGGAGCTGTTTTTT. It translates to CASSYVQGTGELFF.

CDR3 amino acids: CASSLGPVPGTF. The CDR3 DNA is TGTGCCAGCAGCTTAGGTCCGGTCCCAGGCACCTTC. The chain links TRBV7-2 to TRBJ1-2; D is uncertain. Germline V lookup: CDR1 SGHTA, CDR2 FQGNSA. The V and J ends lost 1 base and 13 bases respectively, with 13 bases between them. The CDR3 is made up of 12 amino acids.

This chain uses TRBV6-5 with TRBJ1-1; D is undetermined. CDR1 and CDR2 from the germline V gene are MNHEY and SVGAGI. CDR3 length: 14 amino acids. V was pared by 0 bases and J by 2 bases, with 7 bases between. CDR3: CASSYSVANTEAFF. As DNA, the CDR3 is TGTGCCAGCAGTTACTCTGTGGCAAACACTGAAGCTTTCTTT.

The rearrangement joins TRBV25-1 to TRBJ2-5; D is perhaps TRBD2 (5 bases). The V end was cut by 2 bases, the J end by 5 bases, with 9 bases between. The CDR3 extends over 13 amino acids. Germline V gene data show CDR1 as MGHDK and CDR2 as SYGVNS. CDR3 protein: CASSEAGGETQYF. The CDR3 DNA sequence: TGTGCCAGCAGTGAAGCAGGCGGGGAGACCCAGTACTTC.

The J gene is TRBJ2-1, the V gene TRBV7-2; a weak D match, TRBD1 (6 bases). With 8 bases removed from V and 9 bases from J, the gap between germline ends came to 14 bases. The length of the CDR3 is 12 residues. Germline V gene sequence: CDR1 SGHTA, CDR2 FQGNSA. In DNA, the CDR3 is TGTGCCAGCGGGGGCGTTTTGGGTGAGCAGTTCTTC. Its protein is CASGGVLGEQFF.

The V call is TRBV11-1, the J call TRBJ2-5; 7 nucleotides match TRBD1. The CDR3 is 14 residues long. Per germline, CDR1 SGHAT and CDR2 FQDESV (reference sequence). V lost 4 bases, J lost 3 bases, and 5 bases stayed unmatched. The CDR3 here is CASSYRGQKETQYF. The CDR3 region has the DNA TGTGCCAGCAGCTACCGGGGACAGAAAGAGACCCAGTACTTC.

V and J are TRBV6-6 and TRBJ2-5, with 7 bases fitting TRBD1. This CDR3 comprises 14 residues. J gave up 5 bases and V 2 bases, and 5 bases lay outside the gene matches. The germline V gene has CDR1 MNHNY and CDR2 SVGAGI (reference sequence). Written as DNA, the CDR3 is TGTGCCAGCAGTTACGGGGACAGCAGGGAGACCCAGTACTTC. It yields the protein CASSYGDSRETQYF.

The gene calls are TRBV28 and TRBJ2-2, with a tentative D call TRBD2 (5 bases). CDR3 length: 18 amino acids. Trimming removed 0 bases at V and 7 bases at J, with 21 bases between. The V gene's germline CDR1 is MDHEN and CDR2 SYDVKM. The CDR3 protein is CASSLWPASWRLGGELFF. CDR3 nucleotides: TGTGCCAGCAGTTTATGGCCCGCTAGTTGGAGGTTAGGCGGGGAGCTGTTTTTT.

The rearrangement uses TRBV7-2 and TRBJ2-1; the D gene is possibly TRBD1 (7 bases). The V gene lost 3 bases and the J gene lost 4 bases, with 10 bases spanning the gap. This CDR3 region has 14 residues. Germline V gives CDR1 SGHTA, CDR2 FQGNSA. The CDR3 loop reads CASSLAGGYNEQFF. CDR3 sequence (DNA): TGTGCCAGCAGCTTGGCAGGGGGGTACAATGAGCAGTTCTTC.

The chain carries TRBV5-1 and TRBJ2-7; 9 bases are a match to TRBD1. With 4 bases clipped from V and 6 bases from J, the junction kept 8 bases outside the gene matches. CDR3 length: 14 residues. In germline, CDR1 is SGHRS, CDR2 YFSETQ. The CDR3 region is CASSTGQGPGEQYF. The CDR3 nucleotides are TGCGCCAGCAGCACGGGACAGGGACCGGGCGAGCAGTACTTC.

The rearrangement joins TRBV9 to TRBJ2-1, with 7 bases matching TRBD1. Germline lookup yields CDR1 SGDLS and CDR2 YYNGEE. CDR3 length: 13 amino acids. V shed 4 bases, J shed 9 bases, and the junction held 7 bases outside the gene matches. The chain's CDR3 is CASSSSQGFEQFF. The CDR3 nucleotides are TGTGCCAGCAGCTCCTCACAGGGGTTTGAGCAGTTCTTC.

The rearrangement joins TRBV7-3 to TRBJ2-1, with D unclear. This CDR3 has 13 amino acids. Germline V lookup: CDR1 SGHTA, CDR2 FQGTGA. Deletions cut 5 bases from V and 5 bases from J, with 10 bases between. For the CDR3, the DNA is TGTGCCAGCAGCCTAGGGCATGACAATGAGCAGTTCTTC. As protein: CASSLGHDNEQFF.

In DNA, the CDR3 is TGTGCCAGCAGCTTGCCGGCTGACTATGGCTACACCTTC. Its protein is CASSLPADYGYTF. The chain employs TRBV5-6 and TRBJ1-2; D not resolved. The V and J ends lost 1 base and 3 bases respectively, with 7 bases between them. CDR1 is SGHDT and CDR2 is YYEEEE in the germline V gene. CDR3 length: 13 residues.

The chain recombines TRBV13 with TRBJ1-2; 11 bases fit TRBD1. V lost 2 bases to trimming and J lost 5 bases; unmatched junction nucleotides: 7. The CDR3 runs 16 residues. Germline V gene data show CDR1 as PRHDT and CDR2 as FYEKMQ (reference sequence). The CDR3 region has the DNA TGTGCCAGCAGCTTATATGGGACAGGGGGATTTTATGGCTACACCTTC. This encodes CASSLYGTGGFYGYTF.

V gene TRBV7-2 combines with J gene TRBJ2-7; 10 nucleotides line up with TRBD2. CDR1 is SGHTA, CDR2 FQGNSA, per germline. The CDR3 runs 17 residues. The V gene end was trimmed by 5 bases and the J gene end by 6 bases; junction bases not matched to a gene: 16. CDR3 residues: CASSPSTPSGSSGEQYF. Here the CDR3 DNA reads TGTGCCAGCAGCCCATCGACCCCTAGCGGGAGTAGCGGCGAGCAGTACTTC.

This CDR3 reads CASSSTSGRAGEQYF. CDR3 DNA: TGTGCCAGCAGCTCGACTAGCGGGAGGGCCGGCGAGCAGTACTTC. The V call is TRBV7-2, the J call TRBJ2-7; 14 bases agree with TRBD2. The CDR3 loop spans 15 amino acids. Germline loops: CDR1 SGHTA, CDR2 FQGNSA. The junction had 5 bases not matched to a gene; V was cut back by 4 bases and J by 6 bases.

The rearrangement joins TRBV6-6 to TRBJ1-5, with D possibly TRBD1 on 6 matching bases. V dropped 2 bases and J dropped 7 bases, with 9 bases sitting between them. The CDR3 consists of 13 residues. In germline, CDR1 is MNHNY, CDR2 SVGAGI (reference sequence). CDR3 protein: CASSYDGGQPQHF. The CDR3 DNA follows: TGTGCCAGCAGTTACGACGGGGGCCAGCCCCAGCATTTT.

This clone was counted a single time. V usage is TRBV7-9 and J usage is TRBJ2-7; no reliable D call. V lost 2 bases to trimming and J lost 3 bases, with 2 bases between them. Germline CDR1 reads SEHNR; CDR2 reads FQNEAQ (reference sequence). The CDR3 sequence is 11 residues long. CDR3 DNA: TGTGCCAGCAGCTTAAGCTACGAGCAGTACTTC. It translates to CASSLSYEQYF.

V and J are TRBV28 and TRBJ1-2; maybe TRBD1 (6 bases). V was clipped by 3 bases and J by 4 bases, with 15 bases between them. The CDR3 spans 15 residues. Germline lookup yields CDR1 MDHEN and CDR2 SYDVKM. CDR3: CASSFFGRGAYGYTF. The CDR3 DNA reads TGTGCCAGCAGTTTCTTCGGCAGGGGCGCCTATGGCTACACCTTC.

CDR3 region: CSATQNTEAFF. The CDR3 DNA is TGCAGTGCCACACAGAACACTGAAGCTTTCTTT. This rearrangement joins TRBV20-1 to TRBJ1-1; no reliable D call. Germline V lookup: CDR1 DFQATT, CDR2 SNEGSKA (reference sequence). The CDR3 extends over 11 amino acids. V was pared by 6 bases and J by 1 base, with 6 bases between.